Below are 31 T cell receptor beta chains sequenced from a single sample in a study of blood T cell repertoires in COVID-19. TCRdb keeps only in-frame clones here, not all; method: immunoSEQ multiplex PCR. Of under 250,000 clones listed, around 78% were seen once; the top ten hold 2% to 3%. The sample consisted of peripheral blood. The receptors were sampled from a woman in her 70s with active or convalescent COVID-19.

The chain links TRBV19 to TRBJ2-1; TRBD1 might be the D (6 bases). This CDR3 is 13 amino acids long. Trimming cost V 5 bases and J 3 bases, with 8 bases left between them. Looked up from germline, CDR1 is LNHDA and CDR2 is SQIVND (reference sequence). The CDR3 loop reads CASSGQIYNEQFF. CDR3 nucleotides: TGTGCCAGTAGTGGACAGATCTACAATGAGCAGTTCTTC.

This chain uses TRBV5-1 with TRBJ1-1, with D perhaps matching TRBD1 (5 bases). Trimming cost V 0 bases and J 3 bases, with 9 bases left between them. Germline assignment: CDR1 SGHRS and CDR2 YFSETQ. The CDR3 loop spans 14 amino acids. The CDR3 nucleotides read TGCGCCAGCAGCTTGGGACAGCCGGACACTGAAGCTTTCTTT. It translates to CASSLGQPDTEAFF.

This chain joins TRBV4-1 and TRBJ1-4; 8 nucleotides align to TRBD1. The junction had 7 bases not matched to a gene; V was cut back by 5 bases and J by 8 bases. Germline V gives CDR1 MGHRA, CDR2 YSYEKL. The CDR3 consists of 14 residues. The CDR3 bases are TGCGCCAGCAGCTTACAGGGGGTGGGGGAAAAACTGTTTTTT. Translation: CASSLQGVGEKLFF.

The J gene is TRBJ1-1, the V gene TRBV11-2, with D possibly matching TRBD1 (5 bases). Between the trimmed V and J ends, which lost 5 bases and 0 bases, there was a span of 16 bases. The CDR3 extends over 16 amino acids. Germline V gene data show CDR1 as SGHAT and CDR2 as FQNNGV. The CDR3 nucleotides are TGTGCCAGCAGCCCGGGGGTCAGGTTGCTGAACACTGAAGCTTTCTTT. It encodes CASSPGVRLLNTEAFF.

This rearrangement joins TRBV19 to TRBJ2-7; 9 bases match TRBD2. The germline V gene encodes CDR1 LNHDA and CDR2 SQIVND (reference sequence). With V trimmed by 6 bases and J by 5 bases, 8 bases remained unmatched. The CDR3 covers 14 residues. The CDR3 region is CASRRRAGGDEQYF. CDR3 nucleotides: TGTGCCAGTAGGCGACGAGCGGGAGGTGACGAGCAGTACTTC. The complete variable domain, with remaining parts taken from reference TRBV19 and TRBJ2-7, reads DGGITQSPKYLFRKEGQNVTLSCEQNLNHDAMYWYRQDPGQGLRLIYYSQIVNDFQKGDIAEGYSVSREKKESFPLTVTSAQKNPTAFYLCASRRRAGGDEQYFGPGTRLTVT.

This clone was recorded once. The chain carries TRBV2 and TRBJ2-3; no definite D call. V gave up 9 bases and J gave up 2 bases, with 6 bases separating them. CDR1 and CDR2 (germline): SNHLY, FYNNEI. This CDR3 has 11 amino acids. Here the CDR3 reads CASTATDTQYF. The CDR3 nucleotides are TGTGCCAGTACTGCCACAGATACGCAGTATTTT.

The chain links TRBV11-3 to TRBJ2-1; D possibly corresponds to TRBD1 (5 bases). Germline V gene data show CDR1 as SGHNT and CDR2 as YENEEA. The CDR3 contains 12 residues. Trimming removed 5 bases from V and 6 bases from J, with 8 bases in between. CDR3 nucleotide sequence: TGTGCCAGCAGCACAGGAGTCAATGAGCAGTTCTTC. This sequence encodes CASSTGVNEQFF.

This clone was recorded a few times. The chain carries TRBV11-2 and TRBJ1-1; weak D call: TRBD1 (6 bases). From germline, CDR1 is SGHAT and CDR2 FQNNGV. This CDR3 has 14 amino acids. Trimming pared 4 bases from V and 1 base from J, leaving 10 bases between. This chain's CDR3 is CASSSPRGNTEAFF. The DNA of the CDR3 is TGTGCCAGCAGCTCGCCCAGGGGGAACACTGAAGCTTTCTTT.

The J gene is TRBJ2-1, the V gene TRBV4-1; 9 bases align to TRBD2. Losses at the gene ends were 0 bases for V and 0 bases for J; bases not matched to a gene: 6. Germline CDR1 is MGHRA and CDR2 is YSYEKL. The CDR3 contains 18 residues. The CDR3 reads CASSQDTLAGSSYNEQFF. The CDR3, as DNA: TGCGCCAGCAGCCAAGATACCCTAGCGGGAAGCTCCTACAATGAGCAGTTCTTC.

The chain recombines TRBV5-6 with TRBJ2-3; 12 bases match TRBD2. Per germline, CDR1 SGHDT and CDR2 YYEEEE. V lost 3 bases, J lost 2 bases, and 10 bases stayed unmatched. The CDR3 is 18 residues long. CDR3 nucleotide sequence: TGTGCCAGCAGCTCCACCCTGCTAGCGGGGGGGATCACAGATACGCAGTATTTT. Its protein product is CASSSTLLAGGITDTQYF.

CDR3 nucleotides: TGTGCCAGCCGACGACAGGGCGATGGCTACACCTTC. Protein: CASRRQGDGYTF. The rearrangement joins TRBV2 to TRBJ1-2, with 7 bases identical to TRBD1. V gave up 8 bases and J gave up 6 bases; unmatched junction bases: 6. Germline V gene sequence: CDR1 SNHLY, CDR2 FYNNEI. The CDR3 has 12 residues. Drawing the rest from reference TRBV2 and TRBJ1-2, the complete variable domain is EPEVTQTPSHQVTQMGQEVILRCVPISNHLYFYWYRQILGQKVEFLVSFYNNEISEKSEIFDDQFSVERPDGSNFTLKIRSTKLEDSAMYFCASRRQGDGYTFGSGTRLTVV.

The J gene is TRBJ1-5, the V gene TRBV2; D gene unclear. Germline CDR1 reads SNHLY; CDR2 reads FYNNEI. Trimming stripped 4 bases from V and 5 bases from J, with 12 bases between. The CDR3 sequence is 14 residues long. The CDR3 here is CASSARSTDQPQHF. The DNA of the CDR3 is TGTGCCAGCAGTGCCCGGAGTACGGATCAGCCCCAGCATTTT.

CDR3 region: CASSLAAVGGTDTQYF. The DNA of the CDR3 is TGTGCCAGCAGCTTGGCCGCCGTCGGGGGAACAGATACGCAGTATTTT. The chain is built from TRBV5-4 and TRBJ2-3, with a tentative D call TRBD2 (6 bases). The germline V gene has CDR1 SGHNT and CDR2 YYREEE (reference sequence). Trimming left V 0 bases short and J 3 bases short, with 14 bases between. The CDR3 is 16 amino acids.

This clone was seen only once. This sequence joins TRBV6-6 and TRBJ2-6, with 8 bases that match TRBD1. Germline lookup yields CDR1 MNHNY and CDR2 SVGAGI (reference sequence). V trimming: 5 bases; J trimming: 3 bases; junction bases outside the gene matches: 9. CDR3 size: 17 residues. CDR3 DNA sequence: TGTGCCAGCAGTCCACGGACAGGGATGTTTGGGGCCAACGTCCTGACTTTC. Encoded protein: CASSPRTGMFGANVLTF.

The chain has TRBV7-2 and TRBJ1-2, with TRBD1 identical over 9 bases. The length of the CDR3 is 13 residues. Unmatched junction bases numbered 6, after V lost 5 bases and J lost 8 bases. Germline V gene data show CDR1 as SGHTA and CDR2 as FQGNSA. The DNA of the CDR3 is TGTGCCAGCAGCCCCGGGACAGGGAGAGGCTACACCTTC. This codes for CASSPGTGRGYTF.

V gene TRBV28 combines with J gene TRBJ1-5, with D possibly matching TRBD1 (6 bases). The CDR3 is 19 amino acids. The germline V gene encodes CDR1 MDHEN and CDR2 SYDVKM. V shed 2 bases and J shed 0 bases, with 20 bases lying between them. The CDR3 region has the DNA TGTGCCAGCAGTTTACGGAGTACCGGGACAACCTCTAGCAATCAGCCCCAGCATTTT. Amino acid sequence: CASSLRSTGTTSSNQPQHF.

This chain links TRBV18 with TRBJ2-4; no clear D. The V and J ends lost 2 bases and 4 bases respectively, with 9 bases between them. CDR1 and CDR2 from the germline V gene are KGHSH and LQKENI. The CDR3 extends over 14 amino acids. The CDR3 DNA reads TGTGCCAGCTCACCAACAAGATCTAAAAACATTCAGTACTTC. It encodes CASSPTRSKNIQYF.

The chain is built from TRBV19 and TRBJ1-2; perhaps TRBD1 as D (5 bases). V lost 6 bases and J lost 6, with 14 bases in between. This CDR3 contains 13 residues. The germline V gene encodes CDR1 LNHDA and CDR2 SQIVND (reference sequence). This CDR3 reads CASRGVGLDGYTF. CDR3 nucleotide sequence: TGTGCCAGTAGAGGGGTAGGGTTGGATGGCTACACCTTC.

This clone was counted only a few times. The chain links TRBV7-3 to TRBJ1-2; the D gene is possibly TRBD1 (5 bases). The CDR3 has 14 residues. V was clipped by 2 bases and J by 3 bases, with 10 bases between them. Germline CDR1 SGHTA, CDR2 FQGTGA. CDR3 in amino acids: CASSLQGWDYGYTF. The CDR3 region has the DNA TGTGCCAGCAGCTTACAGGGATGGGACTATGGCTACACCTTC.

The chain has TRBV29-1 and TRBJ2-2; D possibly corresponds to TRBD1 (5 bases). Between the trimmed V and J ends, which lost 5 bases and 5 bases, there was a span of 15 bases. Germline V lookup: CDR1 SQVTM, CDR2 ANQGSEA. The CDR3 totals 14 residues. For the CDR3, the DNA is TGCAGCGTTCCAAGCCGGACATCTACCGGGGAGCTGTTTTTT. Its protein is CSVPSRTSTGELFF.

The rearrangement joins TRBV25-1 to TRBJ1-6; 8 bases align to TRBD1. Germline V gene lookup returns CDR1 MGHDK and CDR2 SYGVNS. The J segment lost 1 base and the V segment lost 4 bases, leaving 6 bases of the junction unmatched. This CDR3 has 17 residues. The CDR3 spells CASSGRRDRSYNSPLHF. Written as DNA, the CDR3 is TGTGCCAGCAGTGGCCGCCGGGACAGGTCCTATAATTCACCCCTCCACTTT.

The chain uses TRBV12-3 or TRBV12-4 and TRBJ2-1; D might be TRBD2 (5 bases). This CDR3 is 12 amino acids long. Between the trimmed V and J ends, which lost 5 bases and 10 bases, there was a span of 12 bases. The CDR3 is CASSPRLREQFF. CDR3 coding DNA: TGTGCCAGCAGTCCAAGACTAAGGGAGCAGTTCTTC.

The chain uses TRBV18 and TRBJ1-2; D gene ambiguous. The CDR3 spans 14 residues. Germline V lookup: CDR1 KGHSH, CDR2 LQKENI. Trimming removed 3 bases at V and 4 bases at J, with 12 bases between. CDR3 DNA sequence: TGTGCCAGCTCACCGGGAGAGATGGCCTATGGCTACACCTTC. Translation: CASSPGEMAYGYTF.

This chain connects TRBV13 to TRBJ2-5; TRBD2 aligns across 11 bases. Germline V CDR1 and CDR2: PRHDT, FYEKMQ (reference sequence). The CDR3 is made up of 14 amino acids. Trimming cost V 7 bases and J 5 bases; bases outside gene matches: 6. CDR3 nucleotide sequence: TGTGCCAGCACCGTACTAGCGGGGGAGGAGACCCAGTACTTC. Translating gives CASTVLAGEETQYF.

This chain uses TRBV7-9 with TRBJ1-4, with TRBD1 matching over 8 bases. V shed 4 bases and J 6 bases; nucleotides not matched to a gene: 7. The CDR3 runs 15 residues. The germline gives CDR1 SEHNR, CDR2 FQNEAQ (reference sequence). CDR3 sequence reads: CASSSIARGHEKLFF. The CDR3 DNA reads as TGTGCCAGCAGCTCGATTGCCAGGGGGCATGAAAAACTGTTTTTT.

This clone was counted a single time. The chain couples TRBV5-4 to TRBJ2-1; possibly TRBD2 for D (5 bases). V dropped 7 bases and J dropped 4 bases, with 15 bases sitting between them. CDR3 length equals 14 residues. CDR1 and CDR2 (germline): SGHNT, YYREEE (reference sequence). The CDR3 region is CASSLSGLYNEQFF. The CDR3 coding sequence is TGTGCCAGCTCCCTGAGCGGCCTGTACAATGAGCAGTTCTTC.

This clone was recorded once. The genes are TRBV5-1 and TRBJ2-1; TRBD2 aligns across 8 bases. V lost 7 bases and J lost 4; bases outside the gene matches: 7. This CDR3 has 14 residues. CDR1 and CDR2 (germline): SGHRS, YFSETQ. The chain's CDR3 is CASSSGSWYNEQFF. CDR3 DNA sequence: TGCGCCAGCTCGAGCGGGAGTTGGTACAATGAGCAGTTCTTC.

In nucleotides, the CDR3 is TGTGCCAGCAGTGAACTGGGACAAATCTATGGCTACACCTTC. Protein sequence: CASSELGQIYGYTF. The chain combines TRBV2 with TRBJ1-2, with D tentatively TRBD1 (6 bases). Looked up from germline, CDR1 is SNHLY and CDR2 is FYNNEI. There are 14 residues in the CDR3. V was trimmed by 2 bases and J by 4 bases, leaving 11 bases between them.

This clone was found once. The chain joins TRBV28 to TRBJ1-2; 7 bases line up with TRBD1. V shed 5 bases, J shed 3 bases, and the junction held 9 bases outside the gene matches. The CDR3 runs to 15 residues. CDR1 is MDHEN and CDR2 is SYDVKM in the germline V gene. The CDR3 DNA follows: TGTGCCAGCAGTATAAGCGACAGGGAACACTATGGCTACACCTTC. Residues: CASSISDREHYGYTF.

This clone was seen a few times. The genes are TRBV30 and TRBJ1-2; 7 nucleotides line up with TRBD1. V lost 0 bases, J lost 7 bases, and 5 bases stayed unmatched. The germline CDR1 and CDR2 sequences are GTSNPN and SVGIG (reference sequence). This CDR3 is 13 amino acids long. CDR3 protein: CAWSVTGVLGYTF. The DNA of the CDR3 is TGTGCCTGGAGTGTAACAGGGGTACTTGGCTACACCTTC.

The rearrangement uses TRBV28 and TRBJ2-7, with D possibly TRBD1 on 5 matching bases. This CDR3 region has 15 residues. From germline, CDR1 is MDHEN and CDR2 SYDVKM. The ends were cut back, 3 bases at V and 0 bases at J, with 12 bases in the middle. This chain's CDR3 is CASSFIGASSYEQYF. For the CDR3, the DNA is TGTGCCAGCAGTTTTATTGGGGCGAGCTCCTACGAGCAGTACTTC.